The table lists the clone carrying this T cell receptor beta chain with a few counts. What it binds is unknown. Extracted RNA was reverse transcribed into cDNA, the sequencing template. Sequenced by immunoSEQ multiplex PCR; TCRdb stores in-frame clones only, minus some. Here the sample spans over 200,000 clones, 50% to 60% being singletons. This sample is part of a study of CD8+ T cells in alopecia areata. Trimming removed 4 bases at V and 3 bases at J, with 7 bases between. The germline V gene encodes CDR1 SQVTM and CDR2 ANQGSEA. The CDR3 loop spans 12 amino acids. The study's findings and limits: Alphabeta T cells residing in normal skin are also sequenced in scalp samples.

Researchers took lesional scalp punch biopsies and peripheral blood from people who were alopecia areata patients. Sorting from PBMCs produced CD4+ and CD8+ T cells. This TCR derives from a human donor with alopecia areata. The chain carries TRBV29-1 and TRBJ1-3; D is undetermined. The sequences come from CD4+ T cells sorted from blood, collected at week 0. In DNA form, the CDR3 reads TGCAGCGTTGCCCCCATTGGAAACACCATATATTTT. Protein product: CSVAPIGNTIYF.